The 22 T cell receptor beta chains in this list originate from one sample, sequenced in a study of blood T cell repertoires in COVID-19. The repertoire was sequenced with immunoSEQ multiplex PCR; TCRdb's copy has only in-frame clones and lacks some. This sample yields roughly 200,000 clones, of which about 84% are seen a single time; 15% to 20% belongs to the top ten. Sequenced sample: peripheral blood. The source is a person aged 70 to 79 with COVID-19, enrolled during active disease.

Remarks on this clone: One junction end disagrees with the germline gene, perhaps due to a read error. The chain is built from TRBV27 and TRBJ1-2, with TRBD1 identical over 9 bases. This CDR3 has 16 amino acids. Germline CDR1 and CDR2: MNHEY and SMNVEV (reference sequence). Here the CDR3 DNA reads TGTGCCAGCAGTGTATCCGGGACAGGGCTCCCCTATGGCTACACCTTC. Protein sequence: CASSVSGTGLPYGYTF.

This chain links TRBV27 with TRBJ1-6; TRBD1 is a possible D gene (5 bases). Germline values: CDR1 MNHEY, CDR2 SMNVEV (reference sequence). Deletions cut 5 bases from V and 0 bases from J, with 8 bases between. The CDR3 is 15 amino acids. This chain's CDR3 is CASSVGRSYNSPLHF. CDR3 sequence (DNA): TGTGCCAGCAGTGTGGGGCGCTCCTATAATTCACCCCTCCACTTT.

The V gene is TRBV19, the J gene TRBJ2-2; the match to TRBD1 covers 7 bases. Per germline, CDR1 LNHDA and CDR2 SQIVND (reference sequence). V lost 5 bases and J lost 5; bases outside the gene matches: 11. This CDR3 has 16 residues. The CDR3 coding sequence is TGTGCCAGTAGTGCCAACAGGGACAGATTTACCGGGGAGCTGTTTTTT. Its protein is CASSANRDRFTGELFF. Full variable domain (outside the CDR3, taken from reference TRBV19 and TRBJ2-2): DGGITQSPKYLFRKEGQNVTLSCEQNLNHDAMYWYRQDPGQGLRLIYYSQIVNDFQKGDIAEGYSVSREKKESFPLTVTSAQKNPTAFYLCASSANRDRFTGELFFGEGSRLTVL.

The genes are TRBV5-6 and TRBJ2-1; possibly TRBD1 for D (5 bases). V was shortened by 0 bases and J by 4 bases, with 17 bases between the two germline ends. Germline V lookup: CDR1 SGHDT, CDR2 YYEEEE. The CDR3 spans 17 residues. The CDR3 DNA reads TGTGCCAGCAGCTTGGGCCCAGGGCTCTCCCCTTACAATGAGCAGTTCTTC. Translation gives CASSLGPGLSPYNEQFF.

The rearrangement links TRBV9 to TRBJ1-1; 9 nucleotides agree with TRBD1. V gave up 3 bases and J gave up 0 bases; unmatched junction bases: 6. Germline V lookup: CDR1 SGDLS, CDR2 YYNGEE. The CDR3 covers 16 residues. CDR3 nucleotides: TGTGCCAGCAGCGGGACCGGGACAGGGATGAACACTGAAGCTTTCTTT. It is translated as CASSGTGTGMNTEAFF.

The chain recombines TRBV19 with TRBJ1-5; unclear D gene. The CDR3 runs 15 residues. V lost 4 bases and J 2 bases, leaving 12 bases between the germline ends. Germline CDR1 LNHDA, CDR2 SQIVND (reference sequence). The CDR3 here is CASSRGGSGNQPQHF. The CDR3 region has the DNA TGTGCCAGTAGTAGGGGAGGGTCCGGCAATCAGCCCCAGCATTTT.

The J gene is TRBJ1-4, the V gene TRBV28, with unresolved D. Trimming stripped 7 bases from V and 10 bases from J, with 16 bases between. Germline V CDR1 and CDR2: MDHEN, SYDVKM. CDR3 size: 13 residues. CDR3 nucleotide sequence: TGTGCCAGCATGAAGAGCGTGAGAGGAAAACTGTTTTTT. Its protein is CASMKSVRGKLFF.

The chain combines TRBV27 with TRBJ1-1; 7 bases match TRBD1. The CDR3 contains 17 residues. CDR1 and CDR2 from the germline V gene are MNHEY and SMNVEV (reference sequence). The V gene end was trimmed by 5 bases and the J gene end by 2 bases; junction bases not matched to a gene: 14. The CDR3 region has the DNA TGTGCCAGCAGTCCCGGTAGGGGGCTACTACCTAACACTGAAGCTTTCTTT. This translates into CASSPGRGLLPNTEAFF.

CDR3 DNA sequence: TGCGCCAGCAGCCAAGATCTCCAGCGGGCGGACCAAGAGACCCAGTACTTC. Protein sequence: CASSQDLQRADQETQYF. This rearrangement joins TRBV4-3 to TRBJ2-5, with a possible D match to TRBD2 (6 bases). Germline V lookup: CDR1 LGHNA, CDR2 YSLEER. This CDR3 has 17 amino acids. Trimming cost V 0 bases and J 0 bases, with 14 bases left between them.

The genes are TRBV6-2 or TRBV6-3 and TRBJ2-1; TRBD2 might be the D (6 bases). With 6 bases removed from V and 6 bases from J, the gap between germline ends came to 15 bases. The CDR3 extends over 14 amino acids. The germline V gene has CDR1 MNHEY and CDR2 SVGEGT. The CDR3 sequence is CASSLRGLFNEQFF. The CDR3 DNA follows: TGTGCCAGCAGCCTCCGGGGACTTTTCAATGAGCAGTTCTTC.

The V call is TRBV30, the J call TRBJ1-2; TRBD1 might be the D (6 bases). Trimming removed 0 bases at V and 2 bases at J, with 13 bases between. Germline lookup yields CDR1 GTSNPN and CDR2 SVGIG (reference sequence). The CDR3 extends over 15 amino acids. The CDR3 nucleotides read TGTGCCTGGAGTGTACCCGGACAGACGAACTATGGCTACACCTTC. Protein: CAWSVPGQTNYGYTF.

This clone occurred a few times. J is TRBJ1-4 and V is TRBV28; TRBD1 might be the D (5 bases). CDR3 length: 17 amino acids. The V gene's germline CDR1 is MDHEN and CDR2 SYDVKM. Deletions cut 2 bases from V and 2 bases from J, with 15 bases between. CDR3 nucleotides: TGTGCCAGCAGTTTAAGTCGTAGGGGTAGGACTAATGAAAAACTGTTTTTT. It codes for CASSLSRRGRTNEKLFF.

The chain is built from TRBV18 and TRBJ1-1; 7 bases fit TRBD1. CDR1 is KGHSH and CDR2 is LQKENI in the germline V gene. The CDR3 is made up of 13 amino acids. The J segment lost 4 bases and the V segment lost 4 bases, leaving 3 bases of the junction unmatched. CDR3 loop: CASSLRQGTEAFF. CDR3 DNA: TGTGCCAGCTCACTGAGACAGGGCACTGAAGCTTTCTTT.

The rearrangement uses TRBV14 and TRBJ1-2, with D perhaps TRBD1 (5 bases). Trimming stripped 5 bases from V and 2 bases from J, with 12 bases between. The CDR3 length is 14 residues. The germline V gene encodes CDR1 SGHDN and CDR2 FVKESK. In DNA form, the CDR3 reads TGTGCCAGCAGCGGGGCAGCGCGCAACTATGGCTACACCTTC. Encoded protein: CASSGAARNYGYTF. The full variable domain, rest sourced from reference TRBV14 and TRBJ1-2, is EAGVTQFPSHSVIEKGQTVTLRCDPISGHDNLYWYRRVMGKEIKFLLHFVKESKQDESGMPNNRFLAERTGGTYSTLKVQPAELEDSGVYFCASSGAARNYGYTFGSGTRLTVV.

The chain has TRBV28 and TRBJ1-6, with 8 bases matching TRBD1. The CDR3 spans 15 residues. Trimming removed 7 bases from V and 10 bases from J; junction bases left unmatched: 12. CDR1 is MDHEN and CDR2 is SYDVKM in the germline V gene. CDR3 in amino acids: CASIKQGGGVSPLHF. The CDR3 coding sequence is TGTGCCAGCATAAAACAGGGGGGGGGTGTGTCACCCCTCCACTTT.

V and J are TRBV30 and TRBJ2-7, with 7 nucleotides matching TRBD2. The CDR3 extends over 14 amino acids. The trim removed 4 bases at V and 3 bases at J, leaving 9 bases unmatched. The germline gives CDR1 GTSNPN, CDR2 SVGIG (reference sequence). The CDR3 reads CAWTPGGGNYEQYF. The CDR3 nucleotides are TGTGCCTGGACCCCTGGGGGAGGGAACTACGAGCAGTACTTC.

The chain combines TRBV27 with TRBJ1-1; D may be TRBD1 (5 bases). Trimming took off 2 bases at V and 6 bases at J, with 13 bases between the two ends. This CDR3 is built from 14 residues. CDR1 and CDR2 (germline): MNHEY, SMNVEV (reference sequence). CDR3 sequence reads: CASSLIAGLAEAFF. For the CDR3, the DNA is TGTGCCAGCAGTTTAATCGCAGGGCTCGCTGAAGCTTTCTTT.

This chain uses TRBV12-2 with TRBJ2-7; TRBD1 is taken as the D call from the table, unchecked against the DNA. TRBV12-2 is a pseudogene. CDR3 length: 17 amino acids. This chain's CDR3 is CASRLLIFRGGWYEQYF. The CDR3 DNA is TGTGCAAGTCGCTTATTAATATTTAGAGGGGGCTGGTACGAGCAGTACTTC.

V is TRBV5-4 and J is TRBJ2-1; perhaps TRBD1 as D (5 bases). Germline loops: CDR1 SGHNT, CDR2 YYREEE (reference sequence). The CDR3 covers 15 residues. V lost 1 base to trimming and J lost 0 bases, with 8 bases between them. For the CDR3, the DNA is TGTGCCAGCAGCTTGCAGGGTAGCTCCTACAATGAGCAGTTCTTC. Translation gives CASSLQGSSYNEQFF.

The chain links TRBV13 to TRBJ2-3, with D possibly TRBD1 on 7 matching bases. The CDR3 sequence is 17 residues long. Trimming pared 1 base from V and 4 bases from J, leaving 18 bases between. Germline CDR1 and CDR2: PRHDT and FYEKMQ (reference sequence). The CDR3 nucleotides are TGTGCCAGCAGCTTAGTTAACTTCCAGGGGGGCGCAGATACGCAGTATTTT. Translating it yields CASSLVNFQGGADTQYF. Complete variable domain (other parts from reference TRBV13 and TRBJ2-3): AAGVIQSPRHLIKEKRETATLKCYPIPRHDTVYWYQQGPGQDPQFLISFYEKMQSDKGSIPDRFSAQQFSDYHSELNMSSLELGDSALYFCASSLVNFQGGADTQYFGPGTRLTVL.

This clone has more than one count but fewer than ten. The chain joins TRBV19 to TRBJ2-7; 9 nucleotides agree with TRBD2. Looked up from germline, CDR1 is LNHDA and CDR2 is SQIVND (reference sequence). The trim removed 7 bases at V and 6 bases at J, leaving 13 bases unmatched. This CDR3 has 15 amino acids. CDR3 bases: TGTGCCAGTATGACCGGGGGGACTAGCTCCGTCGAGCAGTACTTC. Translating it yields CASMTGGTSSVEQYF.

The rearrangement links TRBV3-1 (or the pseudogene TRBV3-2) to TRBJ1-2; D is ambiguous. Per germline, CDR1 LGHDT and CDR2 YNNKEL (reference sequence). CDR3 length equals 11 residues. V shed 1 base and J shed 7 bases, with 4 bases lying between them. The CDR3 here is CASSQGGGYTF. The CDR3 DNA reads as TGTGCCAGCAGCCAAGGAGGTGGCTACACCTTC.